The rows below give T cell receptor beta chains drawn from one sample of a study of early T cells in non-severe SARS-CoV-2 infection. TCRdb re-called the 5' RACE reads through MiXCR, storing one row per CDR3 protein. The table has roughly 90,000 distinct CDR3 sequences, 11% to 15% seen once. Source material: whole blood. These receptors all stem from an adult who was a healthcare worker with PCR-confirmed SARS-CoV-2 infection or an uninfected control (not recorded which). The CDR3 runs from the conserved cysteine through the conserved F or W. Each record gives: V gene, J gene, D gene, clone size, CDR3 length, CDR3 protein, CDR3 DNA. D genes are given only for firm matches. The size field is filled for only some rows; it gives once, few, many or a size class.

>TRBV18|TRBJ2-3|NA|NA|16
CASSPGSGLQGDTQYF
TGTGCCAGCTCACCGGGTAGCGGCTTACAGGGAGATACGCAGTATTTT
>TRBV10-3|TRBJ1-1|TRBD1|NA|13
CATSTGESTEAFF
TGTGCCACTTCGACAGGGGAAAGCACTGAAGCTTTCTTT
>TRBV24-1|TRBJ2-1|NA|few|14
CATSEPTSYNEQFF
TGTGCCACCAGTGAACCGACTAGTTACAATGAGCAGTTCTTC
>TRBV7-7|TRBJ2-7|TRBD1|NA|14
CASSPGTGQYEQYF
TGTGCTAGCAGCCCCGGGACAGGACAATACGAGCAGTACTTC
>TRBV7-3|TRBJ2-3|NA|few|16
CASSPSQGKWTDTQYF
TGTGCCAGCAGCCCAAGTCAGGGGAAGTGGACAGATACGCAGTATTTT
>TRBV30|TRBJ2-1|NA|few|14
CAWSVGSGIDEQFF
TGTGCCTGGAGTGTAGGTTCGGGGATCGATGAGCAGTTCTTC
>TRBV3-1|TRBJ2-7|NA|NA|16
CASSQELGGLTYEQYF
TGTGCCAGCAGCCAAGAATTAGGAGGGTTGACCTACGAGCAGTACTTC
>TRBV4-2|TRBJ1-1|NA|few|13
CASSQVRDGEAFF
TGTGCCAGCAGCCAAGTGCGGGACGGTGAAGCTTTCTTT
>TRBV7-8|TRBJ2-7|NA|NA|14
CASTTGRGGYEQYF
TGTGCCAGCACTACCGGGCGAGGAGGCTACGAGCAGTACTTC
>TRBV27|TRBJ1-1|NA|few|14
CASRIQGSLAEAFF
TGTGCCAGCAGAATACAGGGAAGTTTAGCTGAAGCTTTCTTT
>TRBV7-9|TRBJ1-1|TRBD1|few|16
CASSSQARGLSPEAFF
TGTGCCAGCAGCTCGCAAGCCAGGGGGCTATCACCTGAAGCTTTCTTT
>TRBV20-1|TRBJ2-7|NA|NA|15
CSANPTGTDPYEQYF
TGCAGTGCTAATCCCACCGGGACCGACCCCTACGAGCAGTACTTC
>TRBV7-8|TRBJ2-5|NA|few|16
CASSLQTPQGRETQYF
TGTGCCAGCAGCTTACAAACCCCACAGGGACGAGAGACCCAGTACTTC
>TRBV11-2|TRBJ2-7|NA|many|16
CASSRIGDTLEDEQYF
TGTGCCAGCAGCAGAATCGGGGACACGCTGGAGGACGAGCAGTACTTC
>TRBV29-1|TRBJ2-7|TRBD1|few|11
CSAGQDREQYF
TGCAGCGCGGGACAGGATAGGGAGCAGTACTTC
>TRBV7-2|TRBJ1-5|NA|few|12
CASSLDGKPQHF
TGTGCCAGCAGCTTAGATGGGAAGCCCCAGCATTTT
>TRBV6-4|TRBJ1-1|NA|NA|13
CASATETNTVAFF
TGTGCCAGCGCGACAGAGACGAACACTGTAGCTTTCTTT
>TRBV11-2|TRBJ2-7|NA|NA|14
CASSSTIGLGEQYF
TGTGCCAGCAGCTCCACCATAGGACTGGGCGAGCAGTACTTC
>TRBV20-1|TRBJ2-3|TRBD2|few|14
CSARDAGDTDTQYF
TGCAGTGCTAGAGATGCGGGGGACACAGATACGCAGTATTTT
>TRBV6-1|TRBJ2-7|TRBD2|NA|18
CASTRAASGGLSSYEQYF
TGTGCCAGCACCAGAGCCGCTAGCGGGGGCCTCAGCTCCTACGAGCAGTACTTC
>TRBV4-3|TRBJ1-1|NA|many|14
CASSQEVGATEAFF
TGCGCCAGCAGCCAAGAGGTAGGTGCCACTGAAGCTTTCTTT
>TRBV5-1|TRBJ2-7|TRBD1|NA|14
CASSLGTGRLEQYF
TGCGCCAGCAGCTTGGGGACAGGACGTTTGGAGCAGTACTTC
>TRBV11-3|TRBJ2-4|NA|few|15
CASSLDGAAGNIQYF
TGTGCCAGCAGCTTAGATGGCGCAGCAGGGAACATTCAGTACTTC
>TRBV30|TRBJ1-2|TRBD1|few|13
CAWSADRAYGYTF
TGTGCCTGGAGTGCCGACAGGGCCTATGGCTACACCTTC
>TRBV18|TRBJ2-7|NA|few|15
CASSPPEGNYYEQYF
TGTGCCAGCTCACCACCGGAGGGGAACTACTACGAGCAGTACTTC
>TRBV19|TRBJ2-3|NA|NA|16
CASSINRDLRADTQYF
TGTGCCAGTAGTATAAACCGGGACCTGAGGGCAGATACGCAGTATTTT
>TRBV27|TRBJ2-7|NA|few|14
CASSRRGVSYEQYF
TGTGCCAGCAGCCGAAGAGGGGTTTCCTACGAGCAGTACTTC
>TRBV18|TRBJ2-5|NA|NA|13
CASSPGQKETQYF
TGTGCCAGCTCACCCGGACAGAAAGAGACCCAGTACTTC
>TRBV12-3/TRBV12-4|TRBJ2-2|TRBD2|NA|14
CATSGGGWTGELFF
TGTGCCACCTCGGGAGGGGGATGGACCGGGGAGCTGTTTTTT
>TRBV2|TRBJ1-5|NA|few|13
CASSGAGVQPQHF
TGTGCCAGCAGTGGAGCGGGGGTTCAGCCCCAGCATTTT
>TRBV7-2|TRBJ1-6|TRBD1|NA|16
CASSLGGTGVNSPLHF
TGTGCCAGCAGCCTGGGGGGAACAGGGGTGAATTCACCCCTCCACTTT
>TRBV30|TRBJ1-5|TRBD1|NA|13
CAWEDRVNQPQHF
TGTGCCTGGGAAGACAGGGTCAATCAGCCCCAGCATTTT
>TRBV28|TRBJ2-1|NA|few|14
CASSLPLQGTEQFF
TGTGCCAGCAGTTTACCCCTACAGGGAACCGAGCAGTTCTTC
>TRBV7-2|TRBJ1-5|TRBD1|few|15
CASSAGQGFRQPQHF
TGTGCCAGCAGCGCGGGACAGGGTTTTCGTCAGCCCCAGCATTTT
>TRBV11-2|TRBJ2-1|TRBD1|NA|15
CASSSGTGSYNEQFF
TGTGCCAGCAGCTCTGGGACAGGCTCCTACAATGAGCAGTTCTTC
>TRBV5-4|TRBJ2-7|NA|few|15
CASSSDSLITYEQYF
TGTGCCAGCAGTTCCGACAGTTTGATAACCTACGAGCAGTACTTC
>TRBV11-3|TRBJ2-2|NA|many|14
CASSFHPLAGELFF
TGTGCCAGCAGCTTCCACCCCTTGGCCGGGGAGCTGTTTTTT
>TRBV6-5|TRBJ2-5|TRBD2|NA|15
CASSYSISRGETQYF
TGTGCCAGCAGTTACTCGATATCGCGGGGGGAGACCCAGTACTTC
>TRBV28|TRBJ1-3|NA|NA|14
CASSPRSALDTIYF
TGTGCCAGCAGTCCCCGGAGCGCTCTAGACACCATATATTTT
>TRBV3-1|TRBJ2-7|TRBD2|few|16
CASSQERLAGRNEQYF
TGTGCCAGCAGCCAAGAACGGCTAGCGGGGAGGAACGAGCAGTACTTC
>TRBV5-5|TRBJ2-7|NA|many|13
CASSSTGTYEQYF
TGTGCCAGCAGCTCTACAGGGACCTACGAGCAGTACTTC
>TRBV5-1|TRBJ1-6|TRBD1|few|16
CASSLVGGRYNSPLHF
TGCGCCAGCAGCTTGGTAGGGGGCAGGTATAATTCACCCCTCCACTTT
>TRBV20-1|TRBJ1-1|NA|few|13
CSARDKGPTEAFF
TGCAGTGCTAGAGATAAGGGACCCACTGAAGCTTTCTTT
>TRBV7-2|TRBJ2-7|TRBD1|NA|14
CASSLRRQGYEQYF
TGTGCCAGCAGCTTACGGAGACAGGGGTACGAGCAGTACTTC
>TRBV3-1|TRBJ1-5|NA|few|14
CASSSRQSNQPQHF
TGTGCCAGCAGCTCCAGACAGAGCAATCAGCCCCAGCATTTT
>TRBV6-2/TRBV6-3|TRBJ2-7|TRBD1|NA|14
CASSGPGQTREQYF
TGTGCCAGCAGTGGCCCGGGACAGACCCGCGAGCAGTACTTC
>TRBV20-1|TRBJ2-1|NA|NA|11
CSARDFGEQFF
TGCAGTGCTAGAGATTTCGGTGAGCAGTTCTTC